This paragraph covers one T cell receptor beta chain sequence. This clone came up a few times. It has no known antigen specificity. Base qualities were left out, and no much larger clone turns up one base away. Sample time point, as interpreted from the label and publication: 4 weeks on oral tofacitinib. Explained via the paper, the treatment or condition label denotes: oral pan-JAK inhibitor, 5-10 mg twice daily. Lesional scalp punch biopsies and peripheral blood were collected from alopecia areata patients. Human scalp biopsies went straight into PAXgene tissue containers for immediate fixation. The sample comes from a study of CD8+ T cells in alopecia areata (dated by TCRdb to the late 2010s). With regard to the full study: Treated patients were enrolled in an open-label pilot trial of oral tofacitinib, 5 to 10 mg twice daily, for moderate-to-severe alopecia areata. Tofacitinib was given for 6 to 18 months, followed by 6 months of follow-up off drug to assess delayed response and recurrence. For the treated patients, the SALT score, which quantifies what percentage of scalp surface area is affected, served as the measure of disease severity. To study T cell clonal expansion in alopecia areata, the researchers applied high-throughput TCRbeta sequencing to both the C3H/HeJ mouse model and human patients. Human TCRbeta sequencing covered scalp tissue and sorted CD4+ and CD8+ peripheral blood T cells from patchy and totalis/universalis alopecia areata patients and healthy controls. Tofacitinib-treated patients had biopsies at baseline and at 4 and 24 weeks of treatment, with a later scalp biopsy in several patients. Clonality in the scalp was compared among normal scalp (n=4), patchy alopecia areata scalp (n=8), and alopecia totalis/universalis scalp (n=8). RNA was obtained with the PAXgene miRNA kit for fixed scalp, the miRNeasy kit for PBMCs, and the RNeasy kit for mouse skin. Amplification of TCRbeta CDR3 regions was done by immunoSEQ multiplex PCR using 35 Vbeta forward primers and 13 Jbeta reverse primers. What the study reported, not specific to this receptor: During tofacitinib treatment, many expanded lesional clones stuck around in both scalp and blood, and this persistence may partly explain why relapse happens after treatment is stopped. Compared with mice, TCR sequences shared between patients were less clear, possibly partly because of HLA diversity across the patient population. With tofacitinib, both scalp clonality and the number of expanded CD8+ clones among the top 100 scalp clones went down significantly. Because the treated cohort was small and included a single nonresponder, larger studies are needed to assess links between baseline CD8+ expansion and response. Scalp TCR repertoire analysis is complicated because resident alphabeta T cells in normal human skin are also sequenced, whereas mouse skin is dominated by gammadelta T cells. Compared with normal scalp, lesional scalp, particularly in alopecia totalis/universalis, had higher clonality and more expanded CD8+ clones, which suggests antigenic drive.

Library creation used the immunoSEQ multiplex PCR assay. To provide template for TCR sequencing, every sample had RNA extracted and reverse transcribed into cDNA. First-strand cDNA was synthesized using SuperScript III with a 2:1 mix of oligo-dT and random hexamers. A synthetic immune receptor repertoire was used to gauge amplification bias, and whatever bias remained was removed computationally. Per the source publication's procedure: After raw reads were preprocessed to remove errors, the CDR3 was defined following IMGT conventions as running from the conserved cysteine to phenylalanine. Clonality was computed by normalizing Shannon entropy by log2 of the number of productive unique TCRs and subtracting the result from 1. CD4 or CD8 identity of scalp clones was inferred by cross-referencing scalp TCRbeta sequences with sorted blood CD4 and CD8 repertoires. The clones in this table, taken by TCRdb from immuneACCESS, are in-frame only. Not every clone is retained; where verified, under half of the shortfall comes from an unresolved V gene, and the cause of the rest is unknown. V and J calls and clone size are those listed in that table; D and trimming were worked out from the DNA. The sample includes approximately 6,900 clones, with around 70% observed a single time. Around 15% of the sample is taken by the ten largest.

From cysteine to phenylalanine, the CDR3 is 16 amino acids long. Only the CDR3 part of the read is kept: 48 bases, read in frame from the first base. CDR1 and CDR2, looked up from the germline V gene (reference sequence), are LNHDA and SQIVND. Unmatched junction bases come to 4, with V trimmed by 3 bases and J by 0 bases. This receptor was identified in a human donor with alopecia areata. Rearrangement joined TRBV19 to TRBJ2-1, and TRBD1 aligns with 8 junction nucleotides. The source was skin, collected at week 4, from a patient treated with tofacitinib. The CDR3 sequence is CASSIGTGFSYNEQFF. The bases are TGTGCCAGTAGTATTGGGACAGGTTTCTCCTACAATGAGCAGTTCTTC. With the portions outside the CDR3 filled from the reference TRBV19 and TRBJ2-1 genes, the complete variable region becomes DGGITQSPKYLFRKEGQNVTLSCEQNLNHDAMYWYRQDPGQGLRLIYYSQIVNDFQKGDIAEGYSVSREKKESFPLTVTSAQKNPTAFYLCASSIGTGFSYNEQFFGPGTRLTVL.